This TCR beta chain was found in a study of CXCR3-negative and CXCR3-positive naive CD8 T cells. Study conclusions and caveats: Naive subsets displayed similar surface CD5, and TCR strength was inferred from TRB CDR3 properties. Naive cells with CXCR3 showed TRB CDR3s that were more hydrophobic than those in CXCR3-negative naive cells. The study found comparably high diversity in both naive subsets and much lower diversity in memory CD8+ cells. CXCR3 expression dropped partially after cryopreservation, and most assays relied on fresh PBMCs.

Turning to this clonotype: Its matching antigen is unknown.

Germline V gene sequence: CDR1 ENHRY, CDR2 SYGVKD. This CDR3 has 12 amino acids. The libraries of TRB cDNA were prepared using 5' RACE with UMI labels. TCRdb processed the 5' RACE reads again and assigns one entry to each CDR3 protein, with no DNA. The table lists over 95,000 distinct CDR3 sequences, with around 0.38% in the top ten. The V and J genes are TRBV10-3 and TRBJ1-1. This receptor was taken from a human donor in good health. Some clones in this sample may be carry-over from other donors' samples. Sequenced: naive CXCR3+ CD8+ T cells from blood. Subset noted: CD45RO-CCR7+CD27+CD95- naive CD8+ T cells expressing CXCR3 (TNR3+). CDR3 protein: CAINNGNTEAFF.